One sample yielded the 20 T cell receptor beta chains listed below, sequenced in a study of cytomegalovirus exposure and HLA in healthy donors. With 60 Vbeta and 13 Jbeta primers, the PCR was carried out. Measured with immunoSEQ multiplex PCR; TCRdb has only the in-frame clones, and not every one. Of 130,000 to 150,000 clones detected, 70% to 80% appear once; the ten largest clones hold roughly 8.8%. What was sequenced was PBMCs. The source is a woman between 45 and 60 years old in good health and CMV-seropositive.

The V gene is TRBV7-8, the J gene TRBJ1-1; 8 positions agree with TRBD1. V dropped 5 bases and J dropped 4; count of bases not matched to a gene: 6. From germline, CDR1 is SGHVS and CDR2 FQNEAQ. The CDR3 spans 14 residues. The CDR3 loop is CASSRTGGSTEAFF. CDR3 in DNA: TGTGCCAGCAGCCGCACAGGGGGGTCCACTGAAGCTTTCTTT.

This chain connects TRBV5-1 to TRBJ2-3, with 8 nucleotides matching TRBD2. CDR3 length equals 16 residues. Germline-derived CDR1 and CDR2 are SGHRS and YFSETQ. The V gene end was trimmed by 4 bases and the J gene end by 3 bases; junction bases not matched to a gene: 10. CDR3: CASSLEWRGATDTQYF. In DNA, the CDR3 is TGCGCCAGCAGCCTGGAATGGCGGGGGGCGACAGATACGCAGTATTTT.

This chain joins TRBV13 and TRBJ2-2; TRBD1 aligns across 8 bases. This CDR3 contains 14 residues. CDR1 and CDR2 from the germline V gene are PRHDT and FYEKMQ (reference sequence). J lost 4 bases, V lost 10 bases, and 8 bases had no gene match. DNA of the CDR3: TGTGCCACCTACGACAGGGGAAGCACCGGGGAGCTGTTTTTT. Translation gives CATYDRGSTGELFF.

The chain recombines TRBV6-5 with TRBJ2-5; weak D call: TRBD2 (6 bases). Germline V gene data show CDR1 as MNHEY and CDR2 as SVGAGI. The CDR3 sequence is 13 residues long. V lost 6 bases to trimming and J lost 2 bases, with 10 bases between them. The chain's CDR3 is CASRKLAQETQYF. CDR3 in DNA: TGTGCCAGCAGGAAACTAGCACAAGAGACCCAGTACTTC.

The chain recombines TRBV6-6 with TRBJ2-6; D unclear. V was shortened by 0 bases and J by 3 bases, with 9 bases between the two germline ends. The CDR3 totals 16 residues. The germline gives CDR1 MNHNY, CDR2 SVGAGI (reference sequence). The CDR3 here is CASSYSPQNGANVLTF. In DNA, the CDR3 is TGTGCCAGCAGTTACTCTCCCCAGAATGGGGCCAACGTCCTGACTTTC.

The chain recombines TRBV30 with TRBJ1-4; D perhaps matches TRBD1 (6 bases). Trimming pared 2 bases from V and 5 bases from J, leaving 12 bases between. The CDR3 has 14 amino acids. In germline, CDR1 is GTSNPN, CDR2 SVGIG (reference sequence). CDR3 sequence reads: CAWSRGLENEKLFF. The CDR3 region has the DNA TGTGCCTGGAGTAGGGGGTTGGAGAATGAAAAACTGTTTTTT.

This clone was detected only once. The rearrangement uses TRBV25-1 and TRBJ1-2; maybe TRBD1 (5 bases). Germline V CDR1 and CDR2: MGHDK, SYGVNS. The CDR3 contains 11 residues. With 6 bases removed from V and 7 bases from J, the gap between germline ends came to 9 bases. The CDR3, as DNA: TGTGCCAGCAGCGGGGGTAGTGGCTACACCTTC. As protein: CASSGGSGYTF.

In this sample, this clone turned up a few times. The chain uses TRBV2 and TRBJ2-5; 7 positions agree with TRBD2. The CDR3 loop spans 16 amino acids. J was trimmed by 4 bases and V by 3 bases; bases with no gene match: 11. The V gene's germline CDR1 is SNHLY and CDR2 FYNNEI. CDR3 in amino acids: CASSDLGGRMGETQYF. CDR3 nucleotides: TGTGCCAGCAGTGATCTGGGAGGGAGGATGGGAGAGACCCAGTACTTC.

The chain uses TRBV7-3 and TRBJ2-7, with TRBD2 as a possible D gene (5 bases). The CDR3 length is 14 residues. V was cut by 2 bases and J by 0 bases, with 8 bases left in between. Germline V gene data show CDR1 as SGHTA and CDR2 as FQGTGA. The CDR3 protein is CASSLLGSSYEQYF. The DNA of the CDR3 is TGTGCCAGCAGCTTATTGGGGAGCTCCTACGAGCAGTACTTC.

The CDR3 loop is CASSLPSGANVLTF. DNA of the CDR3: TGTGCCAGCAGTCTCCCCTCTGGGGCCAACGTCCTGACTTTC. The chain recombines TRBV28 with TRBJ2-6; no definite D call. From germline, CDR1 is MDHEN and CDR2 SYDVKM. V dropped 5 bases and J dropped 0 bases, with 5 bases sitting between them. The CDR3 sequence is 14 residues long.

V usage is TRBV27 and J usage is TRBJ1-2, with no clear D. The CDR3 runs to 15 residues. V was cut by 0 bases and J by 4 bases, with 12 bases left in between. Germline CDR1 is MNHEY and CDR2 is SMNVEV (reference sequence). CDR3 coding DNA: TGTGCCAGCAGTTTATCGGGCAGATCCCTCTATGGCTACACCTTC. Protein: CASSLSGRSLYGYTF.

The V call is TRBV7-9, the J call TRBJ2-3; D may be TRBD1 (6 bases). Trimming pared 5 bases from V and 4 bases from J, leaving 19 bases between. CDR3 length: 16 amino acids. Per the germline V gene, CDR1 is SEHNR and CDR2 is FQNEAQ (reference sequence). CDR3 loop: CASSTGAGDGPDTQYF. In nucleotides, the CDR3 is TGTGCCAGCAGCACGGGCGCAGGGGATGGTCCAGATACGCAGTATTTT.

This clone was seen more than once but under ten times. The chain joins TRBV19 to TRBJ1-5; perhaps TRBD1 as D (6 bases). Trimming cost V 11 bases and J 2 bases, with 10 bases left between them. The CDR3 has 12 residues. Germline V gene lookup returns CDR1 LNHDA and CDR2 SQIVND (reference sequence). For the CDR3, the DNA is TGTGCCTCCAACAGGGGCAATCAGCCCCAGCATTTT. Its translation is CASNRGNQPQHF.

The CDR3 here is CASSDSRGVTETQYF. As DNA, the CDR3 is TGTGCCAGCAGCGACAGCAGGGGAGTTACAGAGACCCAGTACTTC. The chain employs TRBV28 and TRBJ2-5; D possibly corresponds to TRBD1 (6 bases). The CDR3 has 15 amino acids. Looked up from germline, CDR1 is MDHEN and CDR2 is SYDVKM. Between the trimmed V and J ends, which lost 6 bases and 4 bases, there was a span of 18 bases.

For the CDR3, the DNA is TGTGCCAGCAGTCTGCGACAGGGGGCCGGGAACACTGAAGCTTTCTTT. Translating gives CASSLRQGAGNTEAFF. The chain combines TRBV28 with TRBJ1-1; 10 bases line up with TRBD1. With V trimmed by 5 bases and J by 1 base, 7 bases remained unmatched. The CDR3 has 16 amino acids. Germline loops: CDR1 MDHEN, CDR2 SYDVKM.

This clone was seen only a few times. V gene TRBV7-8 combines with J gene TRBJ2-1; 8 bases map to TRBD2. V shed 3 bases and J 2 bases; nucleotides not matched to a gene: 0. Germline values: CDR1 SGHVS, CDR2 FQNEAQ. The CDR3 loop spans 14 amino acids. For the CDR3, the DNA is TGTGCCAGCAGCTTCGGGGGGGCCTACAATGAGCAGTTCTTC. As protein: CASSFGGAYNEQFF.

CDR3 loop: CASSPRGSSYNEQFF. Here the CDR3 DNA reads TGTGCCAGCAGTCCCCGGGGGAGCTCCTACAATGAGCAGTTCTTC. The V call is TRBV5-4, the J call TRBJ2-1, with a tentative D call TRBD2 (6 bases). The germline V gene has CDR1 SGHNT and CDR2 YYREEE (reference sequence). The CDR3 extends over 15 amino acids. V lost 5 bases to trimming and J lost 0 bases, with 12 bases between them. Filled out from reference TRBV5-4 and TRBJ2-1, the complete variable domain reads ETGVTQSPTHLIKTRGQQVTLRCSSQSGHNTVSWYQQALGQGPQFIFQYYREEENGRGNFPPRFSGLQFPNYSSELNVNALELDDSALYLCASSPRGSSYNEQFFGPGTRLTVL.

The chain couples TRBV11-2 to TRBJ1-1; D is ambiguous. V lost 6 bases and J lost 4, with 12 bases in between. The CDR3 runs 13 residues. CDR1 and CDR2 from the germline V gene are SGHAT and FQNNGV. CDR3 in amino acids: CASSITEGTEAFF. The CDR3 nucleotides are TGTGCCAGCAGTATCACAGAGGGCACTGAAGCTTTCTTT.

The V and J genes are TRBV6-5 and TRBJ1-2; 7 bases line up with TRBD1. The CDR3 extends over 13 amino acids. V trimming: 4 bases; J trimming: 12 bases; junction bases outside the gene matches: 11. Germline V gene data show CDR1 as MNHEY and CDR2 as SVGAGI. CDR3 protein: CASSSPGTERNTF. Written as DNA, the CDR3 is TGTGCCAGCAGTTCCCCCGGGACAGAGAGGAACACCTTC.

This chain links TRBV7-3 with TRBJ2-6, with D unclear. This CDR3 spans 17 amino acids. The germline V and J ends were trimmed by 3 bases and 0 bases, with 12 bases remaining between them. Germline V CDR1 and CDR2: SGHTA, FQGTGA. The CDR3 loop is CASSFQVLSSGANVLTF. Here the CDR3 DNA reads TGTGCCAGCAGCTTCCAGGTCCTGAGCTCTGGGGCCAACGTCCTGACTTTC.